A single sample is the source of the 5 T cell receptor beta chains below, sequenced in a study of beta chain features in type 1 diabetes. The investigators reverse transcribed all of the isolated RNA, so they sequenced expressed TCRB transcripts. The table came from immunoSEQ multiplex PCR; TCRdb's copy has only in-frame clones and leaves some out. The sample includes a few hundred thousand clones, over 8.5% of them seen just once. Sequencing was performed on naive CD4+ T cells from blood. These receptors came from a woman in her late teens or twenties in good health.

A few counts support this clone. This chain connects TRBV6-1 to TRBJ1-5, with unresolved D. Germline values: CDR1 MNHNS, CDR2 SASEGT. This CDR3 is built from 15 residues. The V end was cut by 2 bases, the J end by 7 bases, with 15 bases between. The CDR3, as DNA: TGTGCCAGCAGTGAACCGCGAGGGCTGCGCCAGCCCCAGCATTTT. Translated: CASSEPRGLRQPQHF.

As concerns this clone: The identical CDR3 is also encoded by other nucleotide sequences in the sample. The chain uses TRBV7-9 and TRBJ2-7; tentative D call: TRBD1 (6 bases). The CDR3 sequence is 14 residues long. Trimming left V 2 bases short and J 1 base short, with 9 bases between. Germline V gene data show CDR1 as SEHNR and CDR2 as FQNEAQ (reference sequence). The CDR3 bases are TGTGCCAGCAGCTTAACAGGGAATTCCTACGAGCAGTACTTC. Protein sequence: CASSLTGNSYEQYF.

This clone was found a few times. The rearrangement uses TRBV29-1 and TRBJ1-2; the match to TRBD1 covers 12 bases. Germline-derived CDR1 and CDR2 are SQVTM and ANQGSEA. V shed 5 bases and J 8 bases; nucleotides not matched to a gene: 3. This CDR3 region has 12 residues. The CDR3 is CSVWDRGRGYTF. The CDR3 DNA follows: TGCAGCGTTTGGGACAGGGGGCGAGGCTACACCTTC.

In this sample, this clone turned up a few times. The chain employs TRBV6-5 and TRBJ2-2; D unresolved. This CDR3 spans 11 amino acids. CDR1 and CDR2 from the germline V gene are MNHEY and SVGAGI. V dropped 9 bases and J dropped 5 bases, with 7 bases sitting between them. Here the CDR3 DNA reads TGTGCCAGTCACTCGACCGGGGAGCTGTTTTTT. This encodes CASHSTGELFF.

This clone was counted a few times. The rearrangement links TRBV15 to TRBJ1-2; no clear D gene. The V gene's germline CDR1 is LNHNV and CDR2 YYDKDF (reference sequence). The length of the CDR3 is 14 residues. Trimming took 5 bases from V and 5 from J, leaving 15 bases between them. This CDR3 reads CATSPSGRLYGYTF. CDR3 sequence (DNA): TGTGCCACCAGCCCCTCGGGGAGACTTTATGGCTACACCTTC.